A selection of T cell receptor beta chains follows, all from one sample in a study of T cell changes during pregnancy in multiple sclerosis. Repertoires were generated with immunoSEQ multiplex PCR, while TCRdb's copy carries only in-frame clones and drops some. The repertoire holds about 100,000 clones, with around nine tenths as singletons. Specimen: peripheral blood, collected in the second trimester of pregnancy. These receptors all stem from a female donor with multiple sclerosis, enrolled in a pregnancy study. Both conserved end residues are part of each CDR3. A D gene is named only where the DNA matches it firmly. Clone size is stated in some rows and not others, as once, few, many or a class when expanded.

CDR3 protein	CDR3 DNA	D gene	clone size	V gene	J gene
CSVPQRTSYNEQFF	TGCAGCGTTCCCCAGCGGACCTCCTACAATGAGCAGTTCTTC	.	.	TRBV29-1	TRBJ2-1
CAISEGQGDQETQYF	TGTGCCATCAGTGAGGGACAGGGGGACCAAGAGACCCAGTACTTC	TRBD1	once	TRBV10-3	TRBJ2-5
CSVVLRTGAPNTEAFF	TGCAGCGTTGTGCTTAGGACAGGGGCCCCGAACACTGAAGCTTTCTTT	TRBD1	.	TRBV29-1	TRBJ1-1
CASAETGDVNQPQHF	TGTGCCAGCGCGGAGACGGGGGACGTCAATCAGCCCCAGCATTTT	.	.	TRBV9	TRBJ1-5
CASTRGIQETQYF	TGTGCCTCTACCCGCGGGATTCAAGAGACCCAGTACTTC	.	.	TRBV30	TRBJ2-5
CAWSLGLSNQPQHF	TGTGCCTGGAGCCTGGGACTGAGCAATCAGCCCCAGCATTTT	.	.	TRBV30	TRBJ1-5
CAWRGAGDTQYF	TGTGCTTGGCGGGGGGCAGGAGATACGCAGTATTTT	TRBD2	.	TRBV5-4	TRBJ2-3
CASSPDGSWEETQYF	TGTGCCAGCAGCCCTGACGGGAGCTGGGAAGAGACCCAGTACTTC	.	.	TRBV7-9	TRBJ2-5
CASAETANYEQYF	TGTGCCAGCGCTGAGACAGCGAACTACGAGCAGTACTTC	.	.	TRBV6-1	TRBJ2-7
CASSLVGLPGQRTETQYF	TGTGCCAGCAGCTTGGTCGGACTACCGGGACAGCGGACGGAGACCCAGTACTTC	.	.	TRBV5-4	TRBJ2-5
CASSRLDRGYDYGYTF	TGTGCCAGCAGCAGACTAGACAGGGGATATGACTATGGCTACACCTTC	TRBD1	.	TRBV5-6	TRBJ1-2
CASSLTGVSTDTQYF	TGTGCCAGCAGCTTAACGGGGGTCAGCACAGATACGCAGTATTTT	.	.	TRBV7-9	TRBJ2-3
CASSAGQGTDTQYF	TGCGCCAGCAGCGCGGGACAGGGCACAGATACGCAGTATTTT	TRBD1	.	TRBV5-1	TRBJ2-3
CASSQLGQGDEQYF	TGCGCCAGCAGCCAACTGGGACAGGGGGACGAGCAGTACTTC	TRBD1	.	TRBV4-1	TRBJ2-7
CASSPPPTSGQGGNQPQHF	TGTGCCAGCAGTCCCCCTCCAACGTCGGGACAGGGCGGCAATCAGCCCCAGCATTTT	TRBD1	few	TRBV28	TRBJ1-5
CASSHRQGGVEAFF	TGTGCCAGCAGCCATAGACAGGGGGGAGTTGAAGCTTTCTTT	TRBD1	.	TRBV27	TRBJ1-1
CASSLKGTDYEQYF	TGCGCCAGCAGCTTGAAAGGGACAGACTACGAGCAGTACTTC	TRBD1	.	TRBV5-1	TRBJ2-7
CASSLGLNTEAFF	TGCGCCAGCAGTCTCGGTTTGAACACTGAAGCTTTCTTT	.	few	TRBV5-1	TRBJ1-1
CASSHPGTGLANYGYTF	TGCGCCAGCAGCCACCCCGGGACAGGCTTAGCTAACTATGGCTACACCTTC	TRBD1	once	TRBV4-1	TRBJ1-2
CASSSTLADTQYF	TGTGCCAGCAGCTCAACCCTAGCAGATACGCAGTATTTT	.	.	TRBV7-3	TRBJ2-3
CASSPNRVGSPLHF	TGTGCCAGCAGCCCTAACAGGGTGGGTTCACCCCTCCACTTT	.	.	TRBV11-2	TRBJ1-6
CASSERWQGRSYTF	TGTGCCAGCAGTGAACGGTGGCAGGGTAGGAGCTACACCTTC	.	.	TRBV2	TRBJ1-2
CASSTSSGGAKETQYF	TGCGCCAGCAGCACGTCTAGCGGGGGGGCCAAAGAGACCCAGTACTTC	TRBD2	.	TRBV5-1	TRBJ2-5